These 20 T cell receptor beta chains share one sample of origin, sequenced in a study of T cell responses to AZD1222 COVID-19 vaccine. Method: immunoSEQ multiplex PCR; TCRdb's copy keeps in-frame clones and lacks some. The table has 79,000 or so clones, approximately 89% seen once. Sequenced material: peripheral blood, taken 28 days after the second AZD1222 dose. All receptors derive from an adult who received the AZD1222 COVID-19 vaccine.

The chain carries TRBV6-5 and TRBJ1-5; unclear D gene. This CDR3 is built from 15 residues. V was clipped by 0 bases and J by 4 bases, with 10 bases between them. Germline V gene lookup returns CDR1 MNHEY and CDR2 SVGAGI. The CDR3 bases are TGTGCCAGCAGTTACTCCGGGCTAGCGAATCAGCCCCAGCATTTT. Protein product: CASSYSGLANQPQHF.

The chain uses TRBV12-3 or TRBV12-4 and TRBJ1-6; 9 positions agree with TRBD1. The CDR3 covers 12 residues. The junction had 3 bases not matched to a gene; V was cut back by 4 bases and J by 14 bases. In DNA, the CDR3 is TGTGCCAGCAGTTCGGGACAGGGCACCCTCCACTTT. Amino acids: CASSSGQGTLHF.

The chain combines TRBV9 with TRBJ2-3, with D maybe TRBD1 (6 bases). The CDR3 runs to 16 residues. With 3 bases removed from V and 3 bases from J, the gap between germline ends came to 17 bases. From germline, CDR1 is SGDLS and CDR2 YYNGEE. CDR3 sequence: CASSGNRDPRTDTQYF. CDR3 nucleotide sequence: TGTGCCAGCAGCGGAAACAGGGATCCTAGGACAGATACGCAGTATTTT. Complete variable domain (other parts from reference TRBV9 and TRBJ2-3): DSGVTQTPKHLITATGQRVTLRCSPRSGDLSVYWYQQSLDQGLQFLIQYYNGEERAKGNILERFSAQQFPDLHSELNLSSLELGDSALYFCASSGNRDPRTDTQYFGPGTRLTVL.

This clone was seen just once. The chain links TRBV5-1 to TRBJ1-4, with 8 bases aligning to TRBD1. With 0 bases clipped from V and 8 bases from J, the junction kept 3 bases outside the gene matches. Germline V gene data show CDR1 as SGHRS and CDR2 as YFSETQ. The CDR3 has 14 residues. CDR3 sequence: CASSLGDRLEKLFF. The CDR3 DNA sequence: TGCGCCAGCAGCTTGGGGGACAGGTTGGAAAAACTGTTTTTT.

The gene calls are TRBV7-2 and TRBJ1-5, with TRBD1 matching over 8 bases. The V gene end was trimmed by 5 bases and the J gene end by 1 base; junction bases not matched to a gene: 7. The CDR3 is 16 amino acids. Germline assignment: CDR1 SGHTA and CDR2 FQGNSA. CDR3 in amino acids: CASSPAGGWSNQPQHF. In DNA, the CDR3 is TGTGCCAGCAGCCCGGCAGGGGGCTGGAGCAATCAGCCCCAGCATTTT.

The rearrangement uses TRBV27 and TRBJ1-2; the D is unclear. The germline V gene encodes CDR1 MNHEY and CDR2 SMNVEV (reference sequence). The CDR3 sequence is 14 residues long. The V end lost 5 bases, the J end lost 7 bases, and 17 bases lay between the germline ends. The CDR3 reads CASSPLDGAGGYTF. The CDR3 DNA reads TGTGCCAGCAGTCCCTTGGACGGCGCTGGTGGCTACACCTTC.

The chain couples TRBV4-1 to TRBJ1-2, with 11 bases aligning to TRBD1. Germline V gene lookup returns CDR1 MGHRA and CDR2 YSYEKL. The CDR3 is 15 amino acids. The V segment lost 4 bases and the J segment 7 bases; nucleotides outside the gene matches: 8. Written as DNA, the CDR3 is TGCGCCAGCAGCCTTTCCGGACAGGGGGCGGGTGGCTACACCTTC. It encodes CASSLSGQGAGGYTF.

This chain links TRBV5-4 with TRBJ2-3, with 12 bases identical to TRBD1. Germline CDR1 is SGHNT and CDR2 is YYREEE (reference sequence). Germline trimming cut 4 bases from V and 7 bases from J; bases unmatched to any gene: 7. There are 15 residues in the CDR3. CDR3 loop: CASSSRDRGLNTQYF. CDR3 nucleotides: TGTGCCAGCAGCAGCCGGGACAGGGGGCTTAATACGCAGTATTTT. The whole variable domain, filled in from reference TRBV5-4 and TRBJ2-3, reads ETGVTQSPTHLIKTRGQQVTLRCSSQSGHNTVSWYQQALGQGPQFIFQYYREEENGRGNFPPRFSGLQFPNYSSELNVNALELDDSALYLCASSSRDRGLNTQYFGPGTRLTVL.

The gene calls are TRBV27 and TRBJ2-7, with D maybe TRBD2 (6 bases). CDR1 MNHEY and CDR2 SMNVEV come from the germline V gene (reference sequence). Between the trimmed V and J ends, which lost 6 bases and 0 bases, there was a span of 9 bases. This CDR3 spans 13 amino acids. The chain's CDR3 is CASRGGRSYEQYF. Here the CDR3 DNA reads TGTGCCAGCAGGGGAGGTCGCTCCTACGAGCAGTACTTC.

The J gene is TRBJ1-5, the V gene TRBV6-5; TRBD1 agrees at 7 bases. V lost 5 bases to trimming and J lost 4 bases; unmatched junction nucleotides: 2. The CDR3 is 13 amino acids. Germline V gene lookup returns CDR1 MNHEY and CDR2 SVGAGI. CDR3 DNA sequence: TGTGCCAGCAGTACAGGGGAAAATCAGCCCCAGCATTTT. Its translation: CASSTGENQPQHF.

The CDR3 here is CASVGRNTEAFF. CDR3 DNA sequence: TGTGCCAGCGTCGGCCGCAACACTGAAGCTTTCTTT. The rearrangement links TRBV27 to TRBJ1-1; D gene unclear. The CDR3 runs 12 residues. Trimming cost V 8 bases and J 2 bases, with 9 bases left between them. Germline values: CDR1 MNHEY, CDR2 SMNVEV (reference sequence).

A few counts support this clone. The chain is built from TRBV2 and TRBJ1-2; D remains ambiguous. Germline CDR1 reads SNHLY; CDR2 reads FYNNEI. Trimming took off 2 bases at V and 4 bases at J, with 8 bases between the two ends. The CDR3 is 13 residues long. The CDR3 DNA follows: TGTGCCAGCAGTGAACGGGGTACCTATGGCTACACCTTC. Translating gives CASSERGTYGYTF.

V gene TRBV27 combines with J gene TRBJ2-1; 8 nucleotides align to TRBD1. With V trimmed by 6 bases and J by 13 bases, 14 bases remained unmatched. CDR1 MNHEY and CDR2 SMNVEV come from the germline V gene (reference sequence). The CDR3 sequence is 14 residues long. The CDR3 is CASSQNAGQGAQFF. CDR3 coding DNA: TGTGCCAGCAGCCAGAACGCCGGACAGGGTGCTCAGTTCTTC.

The V call is TRBV4-2, the J call TRBJ1-4; 8 bases align to TRBD1. Losses at the gene ends were 4 bases for V and 6 bases for J; bases not matched to a gene: 7. CDR1 is LGHNA and CDR2 is YNFKEQ in the germline V gene. This CDR3 region has 15 residues. The CDR3 spells CASSPTGGRDEKLFF. CDR3 in DNA: TGTGCCAGCAGCCCTACAGGGGGAAGAGATGAAAAACTGTTTTTT.

The chain couples TRBV12-3 or TRBV12-4 to TRBJ2-7; D remains unclear. V lost 5 bases to trimming and J lost 3 bases, with 5 bases between them. The CDR3 has 11 amino acids. CDR3 region: CASSSDYEQYF. The CDR3 DNA sequence: TGTGCCAGCAGTAGCGACTACGAGCAGTACTTC.

This sequence joins TRBV3-1 (or the pseudogene TRBV3-2) and TRBJ2-2; 8 bases are shared with TRBD2. The germline gives CDR1 LGHDT, CDR2 YNNKEL (reference sequence). The CDR3 length is 15 residues. Trimming at V came to 8 bases and at J to 3 bases, leaving 8 bases not matched to a gene. CDR3 amino acids: CASGQAGGYTGELFF. The DNA for the CDR3 is TGTGCCAGCGGTCAGGCGGGGGGATACACCGGGGAGCTGTTTTTT.

The chain uses TRBV5-1 and TRBJ2-1, with a possible D match to TRBD2 (7 bases). Trimming removed 0 bases at V and 2 bases at J, with 9 bases between. The CDR3 is 15 residues long. CDR1 SGHRS and CDR2 YFSETQ come from the germline V gene. The chain's CDR3 is CASSLGGGPYNEQFF. As DNA, the CDR3 is TGCGCCAGCAGCTTGGGCGGGGGCCCCTACAATGAGCAGTTCTTC.

The chain has TRBV24-1 and TRBJ1-5; 8 bases fit TRBD1. V lost 1 base and J lost 9; bases outside the gene matches: 19. The CDR3 covers 19 residues. Germline V CDR1 and CDR2: KGHDR, SFDVKD. The CDR3 reads CATSDLVVSYGQGRLPQHF. The CDR3 region has the DNA TGTGCCACCAGTGATTTAGTCGTAAGCTATGGACAGGGAAGGTTGCCCCAGCATTTT.

The rearrangement joins TRBV27 to TRBJ2-2; TRBD1 is a possible D gene (6 bases). Trimming took 4 bases from V and 2 from J, leaving 11 bases between them. Germline CDR1 and CDR2: MNHEY and SMNVEV (reference sequence). The CDR3 length is 15 residues. CDR3 in amino acids: CASSSPDRNTGELFF. CDR3 nucleotides: TGTGCCAGCAGTTCCCCGGACAGAAACACCGGGGAGCTGTTTTTT.

J is TRBJ1-5 and V is TRBV2; a weak D match, TRBD1 (5 bases). Germline loops: CDR1 SNHLY, CDR2 FYNNEI. V dropped 7 bases and J dropped 0 bases, with 16 bases sitting between them. The CDR3 is 16 residues long. The CDR3 region has the DNA TGTGCCAGCACCGACGGGGGGGTTTATAGCAATCAGCCCCAGCATTTT. This encodes CASTDGGVYSNQPQHF.